This T cell receptor (beta chain) emerged from a study of identical twins. Regarding this clonotype: Its antigen is currently unknown.

A universal primer site was created by template switching, with the cDNA bearing unique molecular identifiers. Each CDR3 protein is one row after TCRdb ran MiXCR on the 5' RACE reads. The data contain more than 400,000 distinct CDR3 sequences, 13% to 15% of them singletons. General study results and limits: Excess twin sharing in beta out-of-frame sequences was weaker. Donors were not followed over many years; analysis was cross-sectional. There was more out-of-frame TCR alpha sharing in monozygotic twins than models estimated.

Trimming removed 11 bases from V and 4 bases from J; junction bases left unmatched: 24. This CDR3 is 19 amino acids long. These data were also reused for a study on yellow fever vaccine responses in identical twins.

This receptor was taken from a woman aged 18-35 years in good health. The rearrangement uses TRBV12-3 or TRBV12-4 and TRBJ2-3, with 10 bases identical to TRBD2. Sequences were obtained from CD4+ T cells sorted from blood. DNA of the CDR3: TGTGCCTTCAGTTTAGGATCAGGCATAGCGGGGGGCAGTCCAGATACGCAGTATTTT. This encodes CAFSLGSGIAGGSPDTQYF.